This is a list of T cell receptor beta chains from one sample in a study of CD8+ T cells in alopecia areata. Some clones are missing from TCRdb's copy, which holds only in-frame ones; the method was immunoSEQ multiplex PCR. The sample holds a few hundred thousand clones, under 80% seen once. This sample comprised CD4+ T cells sorted from blood, obtained at week 0. Receptors were obtained from a human donor with alopecia areata. CDR3s include the opening cysteine and the closing phenylalanine or tryptophan. A D gene is named only where the DNA matches it firmly. Not every row has a clone size; where given, it reads once, few, many or a size class.

TRBJ2-7 | . | TRBV2 | . | TGTGCCAGCCGACCGGGACTCGCCTACGAGCAGTACTTC | CASRPGLAYEQYF
TRBJ1-6 | . | TRBV11-2 | . | TGTGCCAGCACCCCATTGGGGGTACGAGGTTCACCCCTCCACTTT | CASTPLGVRGSPLHF
TRBJ2-1 | . | TRBV7-9 | TRBD1 | TGTGCCAGCAGCTCCCCGGGACAGGGGAACAATGAGCAGTTCTTC | CASSSPGQGNNEQFF
TRBJ1-1 | . | TRBV30 | . | TGTGCCTGGAGTTTGACAGAGAACACTGAAGCTTTCTTT | CAWSLTENTEAFF
TRBJ2-6 | . | TRBV7-2 | . | TGTGCCAGCAGTTTCCAGGGCTCTGGGGCCAACGTCCTGACTTTC | CASSFQGSGANVLTF
TRBJ2-6 | . | TRBV5-6 | . | TGTGCCAGCAGCTCCGGTGCGGGCCTGTCGTTCTCTGGGGCCAACGTCCTGACTTTC | CASSSGAGLSFSGANVLTF
TRBJ2-3 | few | TRBV7-9 | . | TGTGCCAGCAGCTTCGAAGGCACAGATACGCAGTATTTT | CASSFEGTDTQYF
TRBJ1-2 | . | TRBV29-1 | TRBD1 | TGCAGCGTCTCGGGACAGGGTTACGGCTACACCTTC | CSVSGQGYGYTF
TRBJ2-7 | . | TRBV27 | . | TGTGCCAGCAGTTCCTTTGGCGAGCAGTACTTC | CASSSFGEQYF
TRBJ1-2 | many | TRBV19 | . | TGTGCCAGTAGTATTGGGACCGTTCCTGGCTACACCTTC | CASSIGTVPGYTF
TRBJ1-6 | . | TRBV23-1 | . | TGCGCCAGCGACGGCGCCTTTAATTCACCCCTCCACTTT | CASDGAFNSPLHF
TRBJ2-5 | few | TRBV2 | TRBD1 | TGTGCCAGCAGCCGGGACAGGATGGAGACCCAGTACTTC | CASSRDRMETQYF
TRBJ2-7 | . | TRBV11-2 | . | TGTGCCAGCACCTGGGACAACGGTATGTCCTACGAGCAGTACTTC | CASTWDNGMSYEQYF
TRBJ1-5 | . | TRBV10-3 | . | TGTGCCACCGCGCCCCGGGACAGCAATCAGCCCCAGCATTTT | CATAPRDSNQPQHF
TRBJ1-1 | . | TRBV10-3 | . | TGTGCCATCAGTGACCCAACGAGTAGGGGGGACACTGAAGCTTTCTTT | CAISDPTSRGDTEAFF
TRBJ1-3 | . | TRBV30 | . | TGTGCCTGGGGGGCGGGTGAAAACACCATATATTTT | CAWGAGENTIYF